This T cell receptor beta chain was obtained from a study of technical replicates of blood from a handful of donors. Profiled with immunoSEQ multiplex PCR; TCRdb holds only in-frame clones, not every one. This table has some 14,000 clones, roughly 84% appearing once. This CDR3 is 17 amino acids long. With 3 bases clipped from V and 7 bases from J, the junction kept 14 bases outside the gene matches. CDR1 and CDR2 (germline): LNHNV, YYDKDF (reference sequence). The receptor was derived from a human donor in good health. The chain carries TRBV15 and TRBJ1-5, with 8 positions matching TRBD1. The specimen sequenced was PBMCs. The CDR3 reads CATSRGVGQGKGQPQHF. DNA for the CDR3: TGTGCCACCAGCAGGGGGGTAGGACAGGGAAAGGGACAGCCCCAGCATTTT. Full variable domain (outside the CDR3, taken from reference TRBV15 and TRBJ1-5): DAMVIQNPRYQVTQFGKPVTLSCSQTLNHNVMYWYQQKSSQAPKLLFHYYDKDFNNEADTPDNFQSRRPNTSFCFLDIRSPGLGDTAMYLCATSRGVGQGKGQPQHFGDGTRLSIL.